This T cell receptor beta chain was recorded in a study of PD-1 blockade in classical Hodgkin lymphoma. Findings of the study overall: Whoever responded completely had baseline diversity much like that seen in newly diagnosed patients.

Relapses following autologous stem cell transplantation were seen in all patients, with brentuximab vedotin exposure varying. In regard to this clone: Antigen specificity is unknown.

Profiled with immunoSEQ multiplex PCR; TCRdb holds only in-frame clones, not every one. Counted here are 95,000 to 120,000 clones, 80% to 90% occurring once; the ten biggest clones make up 20%. Trimming cost V 5 bases and J 4 bases, with 14 bases left between them. The germline gives CDR1 SSHAT, CDR2 FNYEAQ (reference sequence). This CDR3 contains 15 residues. Here the sequenced sample was peripheral blood mononuclear cells (PBMCs), taken before the second cycle of nivolumab. The chain has TRBV7-7 and TRBJ2-2; D is tentatively TRBD1 or TRBD2 (5 bases each). The source of this sequence is a human donor with classical Hodgkin lymphoma. The CDR3 sequence is CASSRGASGTGELFF. CDR3 DNA: TGTGCCAGCAGCCGGGGCGCCTCGGGCACCGGGGAGCTGTTTTTT. Based on the CDR3 plus reference TRBV7-7 and TRBJ2-2, the full variable domain is GAGVSQSPRYKVTKRGQDVTLRCDPISSHATLYWYQQALGQGPEFLTYFNYEAQPDKSGLPSDRFSAERPEGSISTLTIQRTEQRDSAMYRCASSRGASGTGELFFGEGSRLTVL.